The rows below give T cell receptor beta chains drawn from one sample of a study of blood T cell repertoires in COVID-19. Assay: immunoSEQ multiplex PCR; the TCRdb copy retains only in-frame clones and omits some. The data hold 220,000 or so clones, with about 82% observed a single time. Sequenced sample: PBMCs or T cells enriched from blood (not recorded which). Source of these receptors: a woman aged 45-65 years who had recovered from COVID-19. The CDR3 runs from the conserved cysteine through the conserved F or W. The D gene is left open where the match is weak. Size is stated for part of the rows, as once, few or many counts, or as a class when the clone is expanded.

cdr3_aa cdr3_nt v_call cdr3_length d_call j_call clone_size
CASSVDLTQSPLHF TGTGCCAGCAGCGTAGATTTGACACAATCACCCCTCCACTTT TRBV9 14 - TRBJ1-6 -
CASSSNRGRDGYTF TGTGCCAGCAGCTCAAACAGGGGGCGGGATGGCTACACCTTC TRBV7-8 14 TRBD1 TRBJ1-2 once
CATSRDGRGSSSYEQYF TGTGCCACCAGCAGAGACGGAAGGGGGTCGAGCTCCTACGAGCAGTACTTC TRBV15 17 - TRBJ2-7 -
CASSLEGLSYTF TGTGCCAGCAGCTTAGAGGGGTTGAGCTACACCTTC TRBV7-8 12 - TRBJ1-2 -
CASSPQGYDEQFF TGTGCCAGCAGCCCCCAGGGATATGATGAGCAGTTCTTC TRBV6-5 13 - TRBJ2-1 -
CASSQGSPRSEQFF TGTGCCAGCAGCCAGGGTAGTCCGAGGAGTGAGCAGTTCTTC TRBV14 14 - TRBJ2-1 -
CASSLRSHRFYEQYF TGCGCCAGCAGCTTGCGTTCGCACAGGTTCTACGAGCAGTACTTC TRBV5-1 15 - TRBJ2-7 once
CASSLAGGYGYTF TGTGCCAGCAGCTTGGCGGGAGGCTATGGCTACACCTTC TRBV5-4 13 - TRBJ1-2 -
CASSQVLQINTEAFF TGTGCCAGCAGCCAAGTTTTACAGATCAACACTGAAGCTTTCTTT TRBV3-1/TRBV3-2 15 - TRBJ1-1 -
CASSFWRASGGYEQYF TGTGCCAGCAGCTTTTGGCGGGCTAGCGGGGGTTACGAGCAGTACTTC TRBV7-2 16 TRBD2 TRBJ2-7 -
CASSLETLRETQYF TGCGCCAGCAGCTTGGAAACTCTCCGGGAGACCCAGTACTTC TRBV5-1 14 - TRBJ2-5 -
CASSAGQGREQAGNTIYF TGTGCCAGCAGCGCCGGACAGGGCAGGGAGCAGGCTGGAAACACCATATATTTT TRBV9 18 TRBD1 TRBJ1-3 few
CASSFQGAHNEQFF TGCGCCAGCAGCTTCCAGGGGGCACACAATGAGCAGTTCTTC TRBV5-1 14 TRBD1 TRBJ2-1 few
CASSLGHRGSHPREQYF TGTGCCAGCAGCTTAGGTCACCGGGGGTCCCACCCGAGGGAGCAGTACTTC TRBV7-8 17 - TRBJ2-7 -
CASRDRRGNQPQHF TGTGCCAGTAGGGACAGGAGGGGCAATCAGCCCCAGCATTTT TRBV19 14 TRBD1 TRBJ1-5 -
CASSWDRGTNEKLFF TGTGCCAGCAGCTGGGACAGGGGGACTAATGAAAAACTGTTTTTT TRBV5-4 15 TRBD1 TRBJ1-4 -
CASIDEGAYNEQFF TGCGCCAGTATAGACGAGGGTGCCTACAATGAGCAGTTCTTC TRBV5-1 14 - TRBJ2-1 many
CASSLGWDRGYEQYF TGTGCCAGCAGCTTAGGTTGGGACAGGGGGTACGAGCAGTACTTC TRBV7-9 15 TRBD1 TRBJ2-7 -
CASSRQGRNYGYTF TGTGCCAGCAGCCGCCAGGGAAGGAACTATGGCTACACCTTC TRBV6-2/TRBV6-3 14 - TRBJ1-2 -
CASRPGQGNTEAFF TGTGCCAGCAGACCGGGACAGGGTAACACTGAAGCTTTCTTT TRBV27 14 TRBD1 TRBJ1-1 -
CASSQPGQRNQPQHF TGCGCCAGCAGCCAACCGGGACAGCGCAATCAGCCCCAGCATTTT TRBV4-1 15 TRBD1 TRBJ1-5 -
CASSIGLAEEETQYF TGTGCCAGTAGTATTGGACTAGCGGAGGAAGAGACCCAGTACTTC TRBV19 15 TRBD2 TRBJ2-5 -
CASSDSPRDEQFF TGTGCCAGCAGCGATAGCCCACGGGATGAGCAGTTCTTC TRBV9 13 - TRBJ2-1 once
CASSPLRGSSYNEQFF TGTGCCAGCAGCCCGCTCCGGGGAAGCTCCTACAATGAGCAGTTCTTC TRBV11-3 16 - TRBJ2-1 -
CASSLQGRGSDGYTF TGCGCCAGCAGCCTTCAGGGCAGGGGAAGTGATGGCTACACCTTC TRBV4-1 15 - TRBJ1-2 many
CASSLEGQGAPGDTQYF TGTGCCAGCAGCTTAGAGGGACAGGGGGCGCCCGGAGATACGCAGTATTTT TRBV7-6 17 TRBD1 TRBJ2-3 many
CASSTAQENTEAFF TGTGCCAGCAGCACAGCACAGGAGAACACTGAAGCTTTCTTT TRBV21-1 14 - TRBJ1-1 once
CASSPWGQAYTF TGCGCCAGCAGCCCGTGGGGACAGGCTTACACCTTC TRBV5-1 12 TRBD1 TRBJ1-2 -
CASGGVSGNQPQHF TGTGCCAGCGGGGGGGTGTCGGGCAATCAGCCCCAGCATTTT TRBV2 14 - TRBJ1-5 -
CASSNLRGADTQYF TGTGCCAGCAGCAACCTCCGGGGGGCAGATACGCAGTATTTT TRBV14 14 TRBD2 TRBJ2-3 -
CASSSGLAGGQNEQFF TGTGCCAGCAGCTCTGGACTAGCGGGGGGGCAGAATGAGCAGTTCTTC TRBV11-2 16 TRBD2 TRBJ2-1 -
CASSTGTGGNQPQHF TGTGCCAGCTCGACGGGGACAGGGGGCAATCAGCCCCAGCATTTT TRBV18 15 TRBD1 TRBJ1-5 -
CASSLAGLAGVYTGELFF TGTGCCAGCAGCTTAGCGGGACTAGCGGGAGTCTACACCGGGGAGCTGTTTTTT TRBV7-2 18 TRBD2 TRBJ2-2 -
CAITGGTNQPQHF TGTGCCATCACGGGAGGGACCAATCAGCCCCAGCATTTT TRBV10-3 13 - TRBJ1-5 -
CASSLRSDTQYF TGTGCCAGCAGTTTGAGGTCAGATACGCAGTATTTT TRBV28 12 - TRBJ2-3 few
CASGQEPQHF TGTGCCAGTGGACAGGAGCCCCAGCATTTT TRBV19 10 TRBD1 TRBJ1-5 -
CASVGPGHFNYGYTF - TRBV19 15 - TRBJ1-2 few
CASSQIQGLNDGYTF TGTGCCAGCAGCCAGATACAGGGGCTTAATGATGGCTACACCTTC TRBV11-2 15 TRBD1 TRBJ1-2 -
CASSPSGGGHEQYF TGTGCCAGCAGTCCCTCGGGGGGCGGGCACGAGCAGTACTTC TRBV6-5 14 - TRBJ2-7 -
CASRLKLTTGELFF TGTGCCAGTCGACTCAAGCTCACCACCGGGGAGCTGTTTTTT TRBV19 14 - TRBJ2-2 few
CASSLRRGSPEAFF TGTGCCAGCAGCTTACGAAGGGGTAGCCCTGAAGCTTTCTTT TRBV13 14 - TRBJ1-1 -
CAWGTGGNSNQPQHF TGTGCCTGGGGGACAGGGGGGAATAGCAATCAGCCCCAGCATTTT TRBV30 15 TRBD1 TRBJ1-5 -
CASSTSAGVNYGYTF TGTGCCAGCAGTACATCTGCCGGGGTTAACTATGGCTACACCTTC TRBV28 15 - TRBJ1-2 once
CASSNRGRDRDHEQYF TGTGCCAGCAGCAACCGGGGCCGGGACAGGGACCACGAGCAGTACTTC TRBV7-8 16 TRBD1 TRBJ2-7 -
CASSLRQPAYEQYF TGTGCCAGCAGTCTCAGACAGCCTGCCTACGAGCAGTACTTC TRBV28 14 - TRBJ2-7 -
CASIIGTETYGYTF TGTGCCAGCATCATTGGGACTGAAACCTATGGCTACACCTTC TRBV5-6 14 - TRBJ1-2 -
CASSFRLAPDTQYF TGTGCCAGCAGCTTCCGACTAGCGCCAGATACGCAGTATTTT TRBV7-9 14 TRBD2 TRBJ2-3 -
CASGTTGRGYNEKLFF TGTGCCAGCGGAACTACGGGGCGGGGATATAATGAAAAACTGTTTTTT TRBV6-6 16 - TRBJ1-4 -
CASSQDGLAGETQYF TGCGCCAGCAGCCAAGACGGGCTAGCGGGAGAGACCCAGTACTTC TRBV4-1 15 TRBD2 TRBJ2-5 -
CASGYRGGSPLHF TGTGCCAGCGGATACAGGGGCGGGTCACCCCTCCACTTT TRBV3-1/TRBV3-2 13 TRBD1 TRBJ1-6 few
CASSQMSGAETQYF TGCGCCAGCAGCCAGATGAGCGGGGCGGAGACCCAGTACTTC TRBV4-1 14 TRBD2 TRBJ2-5 once
CASSATGSSYNSPLHF TGTGCCAGCAGTGCGACAGGGAGCTCCTATAATTCACCCCTCCACTTT TRBV6-4 16 TRBD1 TRBJ1-6 -
CASSLLQGGAAKNIQYF TGTGCCAGCAGCTTACTTCAAGGGGGCGCAGCCAAAAACATTCAGTACTTC TRBV7-9 17 TRBD1 TRBJ2-4 -
CASSHWTSGNTIYF TGTGCCAGCAGCCACTGGACTTCTGGAAACACCATATATTTT TRBV7-8 14 - TRBJ1-3 once
CASSEPGQGNTEAFF TGTGCCAGCAGCGAGCCGGGACAGGGAAACACTGAAGCTTTCTTT TRBV6-2/TRBV6-3 15 TRBD1 TRBJ1-1 -
CASSLSGTAYNSPLHF TGTGCCAGCAGTTTATCGGGGACAGCCTATAATTCACCCCTCCACTTT TRBV27 16 TRBD1 TRBJ1-6 once
CASSRQSGNQPQHF TGTGCCAGCAGTAGACAGTCGGGCAATCAGCCCCAGCATTTT TRBV27 14 - TRBJ1-5 -
CASSQEPRGRYNEQFF TGCGCCAGCAGCCAAGAGCCAAGGGGGCGATACAATGAGCAGTTCTTC TRBV4-3 16 TRBD1 TRBJ2-1 -
CASSLVRGSVYGYTF TGTGCCAGCAGCTTGGTCAGGGGTTCAGTCTATGGCTACACCTTC TRBV11-3 15 - TRBJ1-2 -
CASSFGVLADTQYF TGTGCCAGCAGTTTCGGGGTTTTGGCAGATACGCAGTATTTT TRBV28 14 - TRBJ2-3 -